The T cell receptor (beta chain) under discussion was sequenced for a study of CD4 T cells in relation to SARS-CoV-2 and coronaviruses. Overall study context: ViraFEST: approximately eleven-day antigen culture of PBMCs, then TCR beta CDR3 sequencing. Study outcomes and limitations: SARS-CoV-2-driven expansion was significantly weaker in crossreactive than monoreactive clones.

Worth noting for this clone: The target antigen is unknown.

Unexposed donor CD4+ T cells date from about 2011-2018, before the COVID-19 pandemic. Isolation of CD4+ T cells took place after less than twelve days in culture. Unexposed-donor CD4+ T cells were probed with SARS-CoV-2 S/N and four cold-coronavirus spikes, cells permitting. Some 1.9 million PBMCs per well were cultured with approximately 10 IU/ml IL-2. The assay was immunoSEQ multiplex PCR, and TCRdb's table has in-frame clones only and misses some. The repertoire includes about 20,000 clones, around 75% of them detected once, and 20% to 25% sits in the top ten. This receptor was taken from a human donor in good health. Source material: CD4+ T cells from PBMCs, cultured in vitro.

The CDR3 region is CASSLGTGTDTQYF. CDR3 DNA: TGTGCCAGCTCACTAGGGACAGGCACAGATACGCAGTATTTT. J is TRBJ2-3 and V is TRBV18; 7 bases line up with TRBD1. The trim removed 4 bases at V and 1 base at J, leaving 2 bases unmatched. In germline, CDR1 is KGHSH, CDR2 LQKENI. The CDR3 sequence is 14 residues long.